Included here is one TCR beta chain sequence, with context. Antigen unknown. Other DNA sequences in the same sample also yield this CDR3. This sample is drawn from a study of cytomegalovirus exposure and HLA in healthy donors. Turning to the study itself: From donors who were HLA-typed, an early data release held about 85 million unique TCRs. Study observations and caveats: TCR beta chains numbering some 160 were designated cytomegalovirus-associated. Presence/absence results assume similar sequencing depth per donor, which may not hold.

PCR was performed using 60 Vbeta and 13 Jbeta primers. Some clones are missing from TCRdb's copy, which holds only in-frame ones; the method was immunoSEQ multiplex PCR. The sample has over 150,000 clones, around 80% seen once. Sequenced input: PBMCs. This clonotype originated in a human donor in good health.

This CDR3 reads CASSVDSYEQYF. The CDR3 bases are TGTGCCAGCAGCGTAGACAGTTACGAGCAGTACTTC. The chain is built from TRBV9 and TRBJ2-7; D gene ambiguous. Between the trimmed V and J ends, which lost 0 bases and 4 bases, there was a span of 5 bases. The CDR3 spans 12 residues. Germline V gene data show CDR1 as SGDLS and CDR2 as YYNGEE.